The source of this T cell receptor beta chain is a study of blood T cell repertoires in COVID-19. The CDR3 runs 15 residues. Trimming stripped 1 base from V and 4 bases from J, with 14 bases between. The germline V gene has CDR1 MGHDK and CDR2 SYGVNS. Sequenced by immunoSEQ multiplex PCR; TCRdb stores in-frame clones only, minus some. In the table there are about 210,000 clones, 82% of which are singletons. Sequencing was done on a sample of peripheral blood. This receptor was identified in a woman between 35 and 50 years old with acute or convalescent COVID-19. The chain links TRBV25-1 to TRBJ2-7; a possible D gene is TRBD2 (6 bases). The CDR3 DNA is TGTGCCAGCAGTGAATCGGGGGAAGTTGATTACGAGCAGTACTTC. This encodes CASSESGEVDYEQYF.